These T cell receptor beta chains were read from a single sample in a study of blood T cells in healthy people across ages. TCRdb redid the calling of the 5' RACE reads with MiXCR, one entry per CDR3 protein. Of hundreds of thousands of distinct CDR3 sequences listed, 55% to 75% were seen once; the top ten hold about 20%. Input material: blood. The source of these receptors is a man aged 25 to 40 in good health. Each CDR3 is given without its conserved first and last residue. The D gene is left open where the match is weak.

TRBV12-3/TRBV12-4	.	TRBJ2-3	ASTSRSVSTQY
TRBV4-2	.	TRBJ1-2	ASSQEGGVFGYT
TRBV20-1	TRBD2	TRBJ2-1	SAPPTSGRAGEQF
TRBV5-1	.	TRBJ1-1	ASSLEGGRGDTEAF
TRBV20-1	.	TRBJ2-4	SATGPLAKNIQY
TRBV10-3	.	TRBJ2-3	AIRTRKSGTDTQY
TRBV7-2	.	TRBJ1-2	ASSPRHLAVSGYT
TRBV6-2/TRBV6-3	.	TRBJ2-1	ASRTNGEQF
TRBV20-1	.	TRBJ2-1	SAYSLGRNEQF
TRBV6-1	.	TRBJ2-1	ASSEDGRDNEQF
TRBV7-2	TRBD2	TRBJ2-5	ASSSLGLAETQY
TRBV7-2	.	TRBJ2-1	ASSLRLERRDEQF
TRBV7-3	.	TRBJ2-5	ASSPGAFVQETQY
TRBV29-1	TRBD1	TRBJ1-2	SVDKTGVGYT
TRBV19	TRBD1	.	ASSMARGRIEQY
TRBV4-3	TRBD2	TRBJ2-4	ASSQDFDRGEQQY
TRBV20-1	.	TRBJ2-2	SASKGNTGELF
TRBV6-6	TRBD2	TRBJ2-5	ASSRGVGETQY
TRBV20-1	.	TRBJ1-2	SARRTPNYGYT
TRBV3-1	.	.	ASSVGTDLYEQY